A single sample gave rise to the 26 T cell receptor beta chains below, sequenced in a study of neoadjuvant anti-PD-1 for oral cavity cancer. The protocol was immunoSEQ multiplex PCR, while the TCRdb copy is restricted to in-frame clones and leaves out a portion. There are around 6,100 clones in the sample; about three fifths occur only once, and around 8.8% lies in the top ten. The sequences come from tumor tissue, collected before nivolumab (anti-PD-1) treatment. The receptors derive from a person aged 40 to 85 with oral cavity squamous cell carcinoma.

In its sample, this clone was seen a few times. The rearrangement links TRBV5-1 to TRBJ2-5, with D possibly being TRBD2 (6 bases). Germline lookup yields CDR1 SGHRS and CDR2 YFSETQ. Trimming removed 2 bases at V and 13 bases at J, with 12 bases between. The CDR3 consists of 11 residues. The CDR3 nucleotides are TGCGCCAGCAGCTTCCACGGACTACGGTACTTC. This codes for CASSFHGLRYF.

The chain carries TRBV15 and TRBJ1-1; a possible D gene is TRBD1 (6 bases). Germline V CDR1 and CDR2: LNHNV, YYDKDF (reference sequence). CDR3 length: 18 residues. V was cut by 5 bases and J by 4 bases, with 26 bases left in between. The CDR3 loop is CATSRNYHSRGLLTEAFF. The CDR3 region has the DNA TGTGCCACCAGCCGCAACTACCACTCGCGGGGGCTGCTCACTGAAGCTTTCTTT. Complete variable domain (other parts from reference TRBV15 and TRBJ1-1): DAMVIQNPRYQVTQFGKPVTLSCSQTLNHNVMYWYQQKSSQAPKLLFHYYDKDFNNEADTPDNFQSRRPNTSFCFLDIRSPGLGDTAMYLCATSRNYHSRGLLTEAFFGQGTRLTVV.

The genes are TRBV18 and TRBJ1-1, with D possibly TRBD1 on 5 matching bases. The germline V and J ends were trimmed by 3 bases and 12 bases, with 17 bases remaining between them. In germline, CDR1 is KGHSH, CDR2 LQKENI. The CDR3 length is 13 residues. The CDR3 DNA follows: TGTGCCAGCTCACCGGGGTTGCAGGGAGGCACTTTCTTT. This sequence encodes CASSPGLQGGTFF.

The J gene is TRBJ1-1, the V gene TRBV11-2; D gene unclear. Looked up from germline, CDR1 is SGHAT and CDR2 is FQNNGV. The CDR3 length is 11 residues. The V end was cut by 2 bases, the J end by 8 bases, with 6 bases between. The CDR3 DNA reads as TGTGCCAGCAGCTTAATAGGCGAAGCTTTCTTT. Translation gives CASSLIGEAFF.

The chain couples TRBV7-6 to TRBJ2-5; no definite D call. Trimming cost V 3 bases and J 2 bases, with 10 bases left between them. From germline, CDR1 is SGHVS and CDR2 FNYEAQ. This CDR3 region has 14 residues. The CDR3 DNA follows: TGTGCCAGCAGCTTCTTCTATGCGCAAGAGACCCAGTACTTC. This gives the protein CASSFFYAQETQYF.

The J gene is TRBJ2-3, the V gene TRBV9; perhaps D is TRBD1 or TRBD2 (5 bases each). Germline loops: CDR1 SGDLS, CDR2 YYNGEE. The CDR3 length is 15 residues. Trimming took off 3 bases at V and 8 bases at J, with 19 bases between the two ends. CDR3 amino acids: CASSASLLDGATQYF. The DNA for the CDR3 is TGTGCCAGCAGCGCCTCCCTTCTGGACGGGGCTACGCAGTATTTT. Full variable domain (missing parts from reference TRBV9 and TRBJ2-3): DSGVTQTPKHLITATGQRVTLRCSPRSGDLSVYWYQQSLDQGLQFLIQYYNGEERAKGNILERFSAQQFPDLHSELNLSSLELGDSALYFCASSASLLDGATQYFGPGTRLTVL.

The chain couples TRBV19 to TRBJ2-3; D is perhaps TRBD2 (6 bases). CDR3 length: 15 amino acids. Per germline, CDR1 LNHDA and CDR2 SQIVND (reference sequence). The V end was cut by 5 bases, the J end by 0 bases, with 12 bases between. CDR3 nucleotide sequence: TGTGCCAGTAGTCCGTTAGCGGATAGCACAGATACGCAGTATTTT. The encoded protein is CASSPLADSTDTQYF. The full variable domain, with the rest looked up from reference TRBV19 and TRBJ2-3, is DGGITQSPKYLFRKEGQNVTLSCEQNLNHDAMYWYRQDPGQGLRLIYYSQIVNDFQKGDIAEGYSVSREKKESFPLTVTSAQKNPTAFYLCASSPLADSTDTQYFGPGTRLTVL.

This clone was counted a few times. The chain employs TRBV6-5 and TRBJ1-1; D gene ambiguous. V was cut by 0 bases and J by 1 base, with 6 bases left in between. Per germline, CDR1 MNHEY and CDR2 SVGAGI. This CDR3 has 14 residues. The chain's CDR3 is CASSYSGSNTEAFF. Written as DNA, the CDR3 is TGTGCCAGCAGTTACTCCGGGTCGAACACTGAAGCTTTCTTT.

This clone was observed a single time. This chain uses TRBV7-2 with TRBJ2-1, with 11 positions matching TRBD2. Trimming at V came to 0 bases and at J to 7 bases, leaving 11 bases not matched to a gene. From germline, CDR1 is SGHTA and CDR2 FQGNSA. The CDR3 sequence is 18 residues long. The CDR3 bases are TGTGCCAGCAGCTTAGCCCGGACTAGCGGGTCCACCCTTAATGAGCAGTTCTTC. Protein sequence: CASSLARTSGSTLNEQFF.

The CDR3 coding sequence is TGTGCCAGCAGGCCGGGACAGGGCACAGATACGCAGTATTTT. It translates to CASRPGQGTDTQYF. The chain joins TRBV2 to TRBJ2-3, with 8 bases identical to TRBD1. Per the germline V gene, CDR1 is SNHLY and CDR2 is FYNNEI. This CDR3 has 14 amino acids. J gave up 1 base and V 6 bases, and 3 bases lay outside the gene matches. Using reference TRBV2 and TRBJ2-3 for the parts outside the CDR3, the full variable domain is EPEVTQTPSHQVTQMGQEVILRCVPISNHLYFYWYRQILGQKVEFLVSFYNNEISEKSEIFDDQFSVERPDGSNFTLKIRSTKLEDSAMYFCASRPGQGTDTQYFGPGTRLTVL.

The chain uses TRBV29-1 and TRBJ2-1; TRBD2 agrees at 7 bases. Germline loops: CDR1 SQVTM, CDR2 ANQGSEA. This CDR3 has 15 residues. V lost 1 base and J lost 3; bases outside the gene matches: 6. This CDR3 reads CSVEGLADDYNEQFF. In nucleotides, the CDR3 is TGCAGCGTTGAAGGGCTAGCGGACGACTACAATGAGCAGTTCTTC.

This chain connects TRBV28 to TRBJ2-2; 10 bases are shared with TRBD1. After removal of 6 bases from V and 7 bases from J, the junction contained 5 bases not matched to a gene. The CDR3 runs to 14 residues. The germline gives CDR1 MDHEN, CDR2 SYDVKM. The CDR3 nucleotides are TGTGCCAGCAGGGACGGGACAGGGGTCGGGGAGCTGTTTTTT. Residues: CASRDGTGVGELFF.

This clone came up a few times. The J gene is TRBJ2-3, the V gene TRBV11-2, with 10 nucleotides matching TRBD2. Trimming removed 0 bases from V and 7 bases from J; junction bases left unmatched: 7. Germline V gene sequence: CDR1 SGHAT, CDR2 FQNNGV. The CDR3 length is 16 residues. CDR3 amino acids: CASSLDPSGRPNTQYF. CDR3 in DNA: TGTGCCAGCAGCTTAGACCCTAGCGGGAGACCAAATACGCAGTATTTT. Looking up the rest from reference TRBV11-2 and TRBJ2-3 gives the full variable domain: EAGVAQSPRYKIIEKRQSVAFWCNPISGHATLYWYQQILGQGPKLLIQFQNNGVVDDSQLPKDRFSAERLKGVDSTLKIQPAKLEDSAVYLCASSLDPSGRPNTQYFGPGTRLTVL.

J is TRBJ1-1 and V is TRBV9; 7 bases are shared with TRBD1. Germline V lookup: CDR1 SGDLS, CDR2 YYNGEE. The CDR3 has 14 amino acids. The V gene end was trimmed by 4 bases and the J gene end by 8 bases; junction bases not matched to a gene: 11. CDR3 sequence (DNA): TGTGCCAGCAGCCCCGGACAGGCGGCGGGGGAAGCTTTCTTT. The encoded protein is CASSPGQAAGEAFF.

The chain links TRBV29-1 to TRBJ2-7; 10 nucleotides agree with TRBD1. From germline, CDR1 is SQVTM and CDR2 ANQGSEA. This CDR3 contains 15 residues. Trimming removed 5 bases from V and 7 bases from J; junction bases left unmatched: 14. CDR3 DNA sequence: TGCAGCGTTACTAAGCCCGGGACAGGGGTCGGGGAGCAGTACTTC. Translation gives CSVTKPGTGVGEQYF.

The rearrangement joins TRBV18 to TRBJ2-7; possible D gene TRBD2, 6 bases. Germline V gene lookup returns CDR1 KGHSH and CDR2 LQKENI. The CDR3 loop spans 15 amino acids. Trimming shortened V by 1 base and J by 7 bases, and 17 bases separated the two germline ends. The CDR3 spells CASSPRGRDSGEQYF. In nucleotides, the CDR3 is TGTGCCAGCTCACCACGCGGGCGGGACTCCGGGGAGCAGTACTTC. The entire variable domain, with the rest obtained from reference TRBV18 and TRBJ2-7, is as follows: NAGVMQNPRHLVRRRGQEARLRCSPMKGHSHVYWYRQLPEEGLKFMVYLQKENIIDESGMPKERFSAEFPKEGPSILRIQQVVRGDSAAYFCASSPRGRDSGEQYFGPGTRLTVT.

The chain joins TRBV19 to TRBJ1-5, with 10 nucleotides matching TRBD1. Germline V gene data show CDR1 as LNHDA and CDR2 as SQIVND (reference sequence). CDR3 length: 15 amino acids. V lost 8 bases to trimming and J lost 0 bases; unmatched junction nucleotides: 4. CDR3 region: CASQGQGFSNQPQHF. CDR3 coding DNA: TGTGCCAGTCAGGGACAGGGGTTTAGCAATCAGCCCCAGCATTTT.

The chain links TRBV19 to TRBJ2-1; TRBD2 matches at 7 bases. Germline CDR1 and CDR2: LNHDA and SQIVND (reference sequence). J was trimmed by 3 bases and V by 10 bases; bases with no gene match: 18. The CDR3 consists of 17 residues. CDR3 protein: CATRPGGSLNFYNEQFF. The CDR3 coding sequence is TGTGCCACCAGGCCTGGCGGGAGCCTAAATTTCTACAATGAGCAGTTCTTC. The full variable domain, in which reference TRBV19 and TRBJ2-1 provide the parts outside the CDR3, is DGGITQSPKYLFRKEGQNVTLSCEQNLNHDAMYWYRQDPGQGLRLIYYSQIVNDFQKGDIAEGYSVSREKKESFPLTVTSAQKNPTAFYLCATRPGGSLNFYNEQFFGPGTRLTVL.

The rearrangement uses TRBV27 and TRBJ1-1; D unclear. Germline V lookup: CDR1 MNHEY, CDR2 SMNVEV (reference sequence). Trimming pared 3 bases from V and 5 bases from J, leaving 13 bases between. The CDR3 extends over 14 amino acids. The CDR3 DNA is TGTGCCAGCAGTTTCTCGCTTTCGGGAACTGAAGCTTTCTTT. It specifies CASSFSLSGTEAFF.

The table lists this clone with a few counts. The genes are TRBV29-1 and TRBJ2-7; no clear D gene. The CDR3 is 12 residues long. The germline V and J ends were trimmed by 7 bases and 0 bases, with 10 bases remaining between them. From germline, CDR1 is SQVTM and CDR2 ANQGSEA. The CDR3 loop is CSAKTHSYEQYF. The CDR3 bases are TGCAGCGCCAAGACGCACTCCTACGAGCAGTACTTC.

The V call is TRBV5-4, the J call TRBJ2-7, with 10 bases lining up with TRBD2. Germline-derived CDR1 and CDR2 are SGHNT and YYREEE (reference sequence). V dropped 0 bases and J dropped 6; count of bases not matched to a gene: 6. The CDR3 length is 15 residues. The CDR3 loop reads CASSLVASGRSEQYF. CDR3 bases: TGTGCCAGCAGCTTGGTGGCTAGCGGGAGAAGCGAGCAGTACTTC.

By sample share, this clone is medium-sized. The chain couples TRBV11-3 to TRBJ2-7; 8 nucleotides align to TRBD2. The CDR3 extends over 13 amino acids. After removal of 5 bases from V and 5 bases from J, the junction contained 5 bases not matched to a gene. Germline CDR1 is SGHNT and CDR2 is YENEEA. The chain's CDR3 is CASSPSGSHEQYF. The CDR3 region has the DNA TGTGCCAGCAGCCCAAGCGGGAGTCACGAGCAGTACTTC.

This clone was seen only once. J is TRBJ2-3 and V is TRBV30, with D perhaps matching TRBD2 (5 bases). The CDR3 consists of 15 residues. Per germline, CDR1 GTSNPN and CDR2 SVGIG (reference sequence). The V end was cut by 1 base, the J end by 1 base, with 12 bases between. CDR3 nucleotide sequence: TGTGCCTGGAGTGGGACTTATGGACGCACAGATACGCAGTATTTT. This translates into CAWSGTYGRTDTQYF.

The V gene is TRBV27, the J gene TRBJ2-1; 12 nucleotides agree with TRBD1. The CDR3 has 16 residues. Trimming took 8 bases from V and 9 from J; bases not matched to a gene: 14. The germline CDR1 and CDR2 sequences are MNHEY and SMNVEV (reference sequence). The CDR3 region is CASSSTGTGGWSEQFF. The CDR3 DNA follows: TGTGCCAGCTCCTCAACCGGGACAGGGGGCTGGAGTGAGCAGTTCTTC.

The chain has TRBV5-4 and TRBJ2-7; D might be TRBD1 or TRBD2, each matching 6 bases. This CDR3 has 13 amino acids. With 2 bases removed from V and 6 bases from J, the gap between germline ends came to 12 bases. Germline values: CDR1 SGHNT, CDR2 YYREEE (reference sequence). The CDR3 sequence: CASSFRQEGEQYF. The CDR3 DNA sequence: TGTGCCAGCAGCTTCCGACAGGAGGGCGAGCAGTACTTC.

This chain uses TRBV5-4 with TRBJ2-1, with D perhaps TRBD1 (7 bases). This CDR3 is built from 15 residues. V was clipped by 4 bases and J by 12 bases, with 23 bases between them. Looked up from germline, CDR1 is SGHNT and CDR2 is YYREEE (reference sequence). CDR3 DNA sequence: TGTGCCAGCAGCCAGGGGGGAGCCTACAATGAGCGGCAGTTCTTC. Translation: CASSQGGAYNERQFF.